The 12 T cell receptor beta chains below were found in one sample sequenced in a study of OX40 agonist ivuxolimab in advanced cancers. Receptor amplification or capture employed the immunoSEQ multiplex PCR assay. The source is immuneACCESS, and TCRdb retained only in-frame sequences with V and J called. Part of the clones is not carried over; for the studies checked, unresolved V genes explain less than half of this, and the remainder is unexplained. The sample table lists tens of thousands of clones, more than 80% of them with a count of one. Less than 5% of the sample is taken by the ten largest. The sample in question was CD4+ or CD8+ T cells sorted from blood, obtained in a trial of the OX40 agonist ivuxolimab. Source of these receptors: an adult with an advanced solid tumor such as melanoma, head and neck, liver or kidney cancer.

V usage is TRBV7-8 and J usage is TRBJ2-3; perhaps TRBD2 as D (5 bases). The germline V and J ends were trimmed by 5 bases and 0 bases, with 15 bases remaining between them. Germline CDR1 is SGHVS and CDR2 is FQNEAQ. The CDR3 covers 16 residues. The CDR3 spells CASSPLSGPSTDTQYF. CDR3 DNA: TGTGCCAGCAGCCCCCTGAGCGGCCCTAGCACAGATACGCAGTATTTT.

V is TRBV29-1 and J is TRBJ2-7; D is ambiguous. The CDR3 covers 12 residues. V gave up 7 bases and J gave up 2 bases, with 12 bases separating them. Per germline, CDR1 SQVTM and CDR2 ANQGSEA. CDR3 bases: TGCAGCGCTTCCACAGATACCTACGAGCAGTACTTC. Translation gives CSASTDTYEQYF.

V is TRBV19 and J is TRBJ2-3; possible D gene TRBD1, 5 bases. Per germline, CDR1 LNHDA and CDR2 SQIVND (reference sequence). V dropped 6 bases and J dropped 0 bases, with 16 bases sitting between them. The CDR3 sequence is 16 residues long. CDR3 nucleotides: TGTGCCAGTAGAGGTAGGGGCTATACAAGCACAGATACGCAGTATTTT. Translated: CASRGRGYTSTDTQYF.

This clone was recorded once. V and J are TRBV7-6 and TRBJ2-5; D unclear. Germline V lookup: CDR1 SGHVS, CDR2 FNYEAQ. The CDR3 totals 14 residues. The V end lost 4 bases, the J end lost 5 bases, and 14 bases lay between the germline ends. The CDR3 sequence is CASSYAQSSETQYF. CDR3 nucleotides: TGTGCCAGCAGCTACGCCCAAAGCTCGGAGACCCAGTACTTC.

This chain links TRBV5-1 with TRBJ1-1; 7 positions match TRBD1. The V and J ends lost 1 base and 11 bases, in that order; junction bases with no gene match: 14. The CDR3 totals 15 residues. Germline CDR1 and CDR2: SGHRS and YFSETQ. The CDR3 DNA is TGCGCCAGCAGCTTGAACCGGGACAGCGGAAAATCGGCTTTCTTT. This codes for CASSLNRDSGKSAFF.

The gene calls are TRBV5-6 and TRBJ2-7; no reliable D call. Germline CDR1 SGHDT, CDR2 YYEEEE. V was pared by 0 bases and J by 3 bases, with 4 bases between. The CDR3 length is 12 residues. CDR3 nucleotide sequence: TGTGCCAGCAGCTTGGAATTCTACGAGCAGTACTTC. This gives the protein CASSLEFYEQYF.

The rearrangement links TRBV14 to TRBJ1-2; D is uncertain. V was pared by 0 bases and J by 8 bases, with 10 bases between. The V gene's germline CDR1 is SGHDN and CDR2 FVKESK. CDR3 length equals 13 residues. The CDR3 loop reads CASSQEYTGGYTF. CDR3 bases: TGTGCCAGCAGCCAAGAGTACACGGGAGGCTACACCTTC.

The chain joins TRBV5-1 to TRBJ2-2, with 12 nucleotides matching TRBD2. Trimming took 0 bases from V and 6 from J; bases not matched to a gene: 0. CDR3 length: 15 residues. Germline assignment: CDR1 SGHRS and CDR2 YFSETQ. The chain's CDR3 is CASSLGLAGAGELFF. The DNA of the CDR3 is TGCGCCAGCAGCTTGGGACTAGCGGGAGCCGGGGAGCTGTTTTTT.

CDR3 region: CASSRDLGYEQYF. DNA of the CDR3: TGTGCCAGCAGCCGAGACCTTGGGTACGAGCAGTACTTC. The chain couples TRBV5-4 to TRBJ2-7; D ambiguous. The CDR3 length is 13 residues. CDR1 SGHNT and CDR2 YYREEE come from the germline V gene (reference sequence). Trimming stripped 4 bases from V and 4 bases from J, with 12 bases between.

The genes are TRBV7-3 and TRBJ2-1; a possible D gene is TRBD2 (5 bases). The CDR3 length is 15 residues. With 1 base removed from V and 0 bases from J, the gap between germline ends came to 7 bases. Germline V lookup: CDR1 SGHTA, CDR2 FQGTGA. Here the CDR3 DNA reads TGTGCCAGCAGCTTAAGGAGGAGCTCCTACAATGAGCAGTTCTTC. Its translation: CASSLRRSSYNEQFF.

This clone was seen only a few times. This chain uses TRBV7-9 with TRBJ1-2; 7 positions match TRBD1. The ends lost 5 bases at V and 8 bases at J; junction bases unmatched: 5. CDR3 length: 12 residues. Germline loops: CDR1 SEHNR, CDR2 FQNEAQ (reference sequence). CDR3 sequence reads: CASSHTGAGYTF. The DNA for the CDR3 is TGTGCCAGCAGCCATACAGGGGCCGGCTACACCTTC.

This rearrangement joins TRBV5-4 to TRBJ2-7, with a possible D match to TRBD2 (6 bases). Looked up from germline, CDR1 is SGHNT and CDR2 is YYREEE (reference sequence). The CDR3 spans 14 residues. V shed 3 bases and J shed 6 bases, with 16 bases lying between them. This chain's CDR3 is CASSWAGRMSEQYF. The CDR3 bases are TGTGCCAGCAGCTGGGCAGGGAGGATGAGCGAGCAGTACTTC.